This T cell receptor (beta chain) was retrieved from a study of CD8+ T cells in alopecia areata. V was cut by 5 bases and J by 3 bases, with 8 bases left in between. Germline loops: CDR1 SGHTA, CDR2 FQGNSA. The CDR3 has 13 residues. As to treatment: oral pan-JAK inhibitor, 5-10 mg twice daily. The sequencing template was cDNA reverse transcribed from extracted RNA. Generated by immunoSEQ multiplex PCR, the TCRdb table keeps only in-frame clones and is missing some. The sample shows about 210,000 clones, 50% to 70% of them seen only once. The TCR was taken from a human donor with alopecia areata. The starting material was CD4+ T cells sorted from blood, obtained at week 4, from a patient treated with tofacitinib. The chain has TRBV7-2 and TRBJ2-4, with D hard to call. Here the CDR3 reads CASSRSGKNIQYF. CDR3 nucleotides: TGTGCCAGCAGCCGCTCCGGCAAAAACATTCAGTACTTC.